This T cell receptor (beta chain) was found in a study of T cells after yellow fever vaccination. Germline V gene data show CDR1 as SEHNR and CDR2 as FQNEAQ (reference sequence). This CDR3 has 13 amino acids. V gave up 5 bases and J gave up 6 bases, with 11 bases separating them. This clonotype was observed many times. TCRdb passed the 5' RACE reads through MiXCR, listing each CDR3 protein once. The repertoire holds 300,000 to 400,000 distinct CDR3 sequences, with approximately 3.9% as singletons. This specimen consisted of PBMCs, obtained 5 days after the yellow fever booster vaccination. The chain carries TRBV7-9 and TRBJ1-5; no reliable D call. This sequence was found in a man younger than 35 who received the YFV17D yellow fever vaccine. The CDR3 DNA is TGTGCCAGCAGCCCCAGCCTGGGTCAGCCCCAGCATTTT. Encoded protein: CASSPSLGQPQHF. Using reference TRBV7-9 and TRBJ1-5 for the parts outside the CDR3, the full variable domain is DTGVSQNPRHKITKRGQNVTFRCDPISEHNRLYWYRQTLGQGPEFLTYFQNEAQLEKSRLLSDRFSAERPKGSFSTLEIQRTEQGDSAMYLCASSPSLGQPQHFGDGTRLSIL.